This T cell receptor (beta chain) was sequenced for a study of blood T cell repertoires in COVID-19. Between the trimmed V and J ends, which lost 1 base and 8 bases, there was a span of 8 bases. The germline CDR1 and CDR2 sequences are LGHDT and YNNKEL (reference sequence). The CDR3 is 12 amino acids. Assay: immunoSEQ multiplex PCR; the TCRdb copy retains only in-frame clones and omits some. The table includes around 210,000 clones, roughly 85% detected once. The receptor was isolated from a man in his fifties or sixties with COVID-19, enrolled during active disease. Sequencing used peripheral blood. This chain connects TRBV3-1 (or the pseudogene TRBV3-2) to TRBJ1-2, with D possibly TRBD1 on 5 matching bases. This chain's CDR3 is CASSQAGSGYTF. For the CDR3, the DNA is TGTGCCAGCAGCCAAGCAGGGTCCGGCTACACCTTC.